This TCR beta chain was recorded in a study of graft-versus-host responses after intestinal transplantation. Study at large: Recipients were given multivisceral, liver-intestinal, or isolated intestinal transplants. Every one of the recipients received anti-thymocyte globulin induction and afterwards took tacrolimus and steroids for around 3 years.

The authors plated around 200,000 CFSE-labeled responder cells with around 200,000 irradiated, violet-dye-labeled stimulator cells. Sorting was performed after the reaction on proliferating CFSE-low CD3+CD4+ and CD3+CD8+ responders. CDR1 is PRHDT and CDR2 is FYEKMQ in the germline V gene (reference sequence). V was shortened by 5 bases and J by 0 bases, with 7 bases between the two germline ends. The CDR3 sequence is 13 residues long. Sequencing was performed with immunoSEQ multiplex PCR; in TCRdb, only in-frame clones are kept and a portion is missing. Of 9,900 or so clones listed, more than 25% were seen once; the top ten hold 6% to 6.5%.

The TCR originated in a human patient who received an intestinal transplant. The sequences come from alloreactive CD8+ T cells from a mixed lymphocyte reaction culture, collected before intestinal transplant. The subset here: CFSE-low proliferating T cells sorted from roughly 6-day pre-transplant mixed lymphocyte reaction (GvH or HvG direction). The chain joins TRBV13 to TRBJ2-5; no definite D call. The chain's CDR3 is CASSPSYQETQYF. CDR3 coding DNA: TGTGCCAGCAGCCCCTCGTACCAAGAGACCCAGTACTTC.